This TCR beta chain was sequenced during a study of beta chain features in type 1 diabetes. Study-level results: More deletions and fewer insertions at VDJ junctions were found in patients with type 1 diabetes.

The V gene's germline CDR1 is MRHNA and CDR2 SNTAGT. Losses at the gene ends were 5 bases for V and 2 bases for J; bases not matched to a gene: 4. The CDR3 totals 14 residues. What was sequenced were expressed TCRB transcripts, since all of the isolated RNA had been reverse transcribed. Clones were sequenced by immunoSEQ multiplex PCR, and TCRdb holds only the in-frame ones, with some missing. The table has around 430,000 clones, about 29% seen once. This clone was found a few times. Antigen specificity is unknown. The sequence came from a man aged 18 to 30 in good health. Sequencing was carried out using naive CD4+ T cells from blood. The chain employs TRBV6-4 and TRBJ2-3; the match to TRBD1 covers 7 bases. DNA for the CDR3: TGTGCCAGCAGTCAGGACAGGACCACAGATACGCAGTATTTT. Protein: CASSQDRTTDTQYF.